This is a list of T cell receptor beta chains from one sample in a study of T-cell memory formation after mild COVID-19. TCRdb reprocessed the 5' RACE reads via MiXCR and lists one record per CDR3 protein. The sample contains 500,000 to 600,000 distinct CDR3 sequences, roughly 18% of which appear only once. The specimen sequenced was PBMCs or a T cell subset sorted from them (not recorded which). These receptors were obtained from an adult woman who had mild COVID-19 (a few samples of this study predate the infection). Cell type and time point are not known. Each CDR3 is given without its conserved first and last residue. Each record gives: CDR3 length, J gene, V gene, CDR3 protein.

cdr3_length: 13; j_call: TRBJ1-6; v_call: TRBV5-1; cdr3_aa: ASSAGWADNSPLH
cdr3_length: 15; j_call: TRBJ2-3; v_call: TRBV7-6; cdr3_aa: ASSLAIKGQSTDTQY
cdr3_length: 13; j_call: TRBJ2-1; v_call: TRBV11-1; cdr3_aa: ASSQDREYLYEQF
cdr3_length: 13; j_call: TRBJ2-1; v_call: TRBV4-3; cdr3_aa: ASSQDYGSGDEQF
cdr3_length: 14; j_call: TRBJ2-3; v_call: TRBV11-3; cdr3_aa: ASSLPSGRLVDTQY
cdr3_length: 11; j_call: TRBJ2-2; v_call: TRBV30; cdr3_aa: AWGRGYTGELF
cdr3_length: 10; j_call: TRBJ1-2; v_call: TRBV12-3/TRBV12-4; cdr3_aa: ASSLRSHGST
cdr3_length: 16; j_call: TRBJ2-4; v_call: TRBV9; cdr3_aa: ASSPLGGSGLAKNIQY
cdr3_length: 14; j_call: TRBJ2-2; v_call: TRBV4-2; cdr3_aa: ASSQVGTANTGELF
cdr3_length: 17; j_call: TRBJ2-5; v_call: TRBV5-1; cdr3_aa: ASSLARLAGGRYQETQY
cdr3_length: 13; j_call: TRBJ1-1; v_call: TRBV9; cdr3_aa: ASSVGAGMGTEAF
cdr3_length: 12; j_call: TRBJ2-5; v_call: TRBV20-1; cdr3_aa: SARGGTPGETQY
cdr3_length: 15; j_call: TRBJ2-1; v_call: TRBV18; cdr3_aa: ASSPAGLAGGPSEQF
cdr3_length: 11; j_call: TRBJ1-2; v_call: TRBV3-1; cdr3_aa: ASSQGWNYGYT
cdr3_length: 13; j_call: TRBJ2-1; v_call: TRBV14; cdr3_aa: ASSQLAGHNNEQF
cdr3_length: 14; j_call: TRBJ2-7; v_call: TRBV7-8; cdr3_aa: ASSPGTSGRGDEQY
cdr3_length: 11; j_call: TRBJ1-5; v_call: TRBV19; cdr3_aa: ASSIRTSQPQH
cdr3_length: 9; j_call: TRBJ1-1; v_call: TRBV19; cdr3_aa: ASSSDVPAF
cdr3_length: 16; j_call: TRBJ2-5; v_call: TRBV6-6; cdr3_aa: ASKETNPASTYQETQY
cdr3_length: 14; j_call: TRBJ2-7; v_call: TRBV14; cdr3_aa: ASSQAGTGLSYEQY
cdr3_length: 14; j_call: TRBJ2-1; v_call: TRBV5-1; cdr3_aa: ASSLALASGANEQF
cdr3_length: 12; j_call: TRBJ2-3; v_call: TRBV5-4; cdr3_aa: ASSFETGTDTQY
cdr3_length: 14; j_call: TRBJ2-3; v_call: TRBV7-2; cdr3_aa: ASSFDRDRGTDTQY
cdr3_length: 13; j_call: TRBJ2-7; v_call: TRBV6-5; cdr3_aa: ASSYSLSRYYEQY
cdr3_length: 15; j_call: TRBJ2-1; v_call: TRBV5-4; cdr3_aa: ASSLYLAGGSYNEQF
cdr3_length: 16; j_call: TRBJ2-7; v_call: TRBV18; cdr3_aa: ASSPASGGSLRGYEQY
cdr3_length: 12; j_call: TRBJ1-1; v_call: TRBV20-1; cdr3_aa: SAREQPMNTEAF
cdr3_length: 15; j_call: TRBJ1-1; v_call: TRBV7-6; cdr3_aa: ASSPAIRDRGLTEAF
cdr3_length: 11; j_call: TRBJ2-3; v_call: TRBV4-2; cdr3_aa: ASRDEGLGTQY
cdr3_length: 12; j_call: TRBJ2-2; v_call: TRBV29-1; cdr3_aa: SVGRDRGTGELF
cdr3_length: 15; j_call: TRBJ2-3; v_call: TRBV15; cdr3_aa: ATSRVIGGGTTDTQY
cdr3_length: 13; j_call: TRBJ2-3; v_call: TRBV6-5; cdr3_aa: ASRETGGYADTQY
cdr3_length: 11; j_call: TRBJ2-7; v_call: TRBV6-4; cdr3_aa: ASSWSRGDKQY
cdr3_length: 13; j_call: TRBJ1-2; v_call: TRBV7-3; cdr3_aa: ASTFRDRDAYGYT
cdr3_length: 13; j_call: TRBJ2-7; v_call: TRBV4-3; cdr3_aa: ASSQDLVGEYEQY
cdr3_length: 12; j_call: TRBJ2-1; v_call: TRBV11-2; cdr3_aa: ASSLDRGGVGAF
cdr3_length: 14; j_call: TRBJ2-3; v_call: TRBV7-6; cdr3_aa: ASSGVSGTYTDTQY
cdr3_length: 13; j_call: TRBJ1-1; v_call: TRBV5-6; cdr3_aa: ASSFVSGANTEAF
cdr3_length: 10; j_call: TRBJ2-1; v_call: TRBV20-1; cdr3_aa: SAINSLNEQF
cdr3_length: 14; j_call: TRBJ2-3; v_call: TRBV6-1; cdr3_aa: ASSELDDSSTDTQY
cdr3_length: 15; j_call: TRBJ2-7; v_call: TRBV4-3; cdr3_aa: ASSFGTSGTPLPEQY
cdr3_length: 13; j_call: TRBJ2-3; v_call: TRBV4-2; cdr3_aa: ASSQEFGGTDTQY